Listed below are T cell receptor beta chains from one sample, sequenced in a study of technical replicates of blood from a few donors. Generated by immunoSEQ multiplex PCR, the TCRdb table keeps only in-frame clones and is missing some. The data show under 80,000 clones, 85% to 90% seen once. Sequencing was performed on PBMCs. These receptors were obtained from a human donor in good health. Some clones in this sample may be carry-over from other donors' samples. Each CDR3 is given with its conserved first and last residue. A D gene is named only where the DNA matches it firmly. Rows may omit the clone size; those that give it use once, few, many or a size class.

CDR3 DNA | CDR3 protein | clone size | V gene | D gene | J gene
TGTGCCAGCAGTGATCAGGGGACTGGCTACACCTTC | CASSDQGTGYTF | NA | TRBV6-1 | NA | TRBJ1-2
TGCGCCAGCAGCCAAGAATGGCCTAAACAGGGTTTCGTCTATGGCTACACCTTC | CASSQEWPKQGFVYGYTF | NA | TRBV4-3 | NA | TRBJ1-2
TGTGCCAGCAGTGACGGGGGGGCGGGTGAGCAGTACTTC | CASSDGGAGEQYF | NA | TRBV27 | TRBD2 | TRBJ2-7
TGCGCCAGCAGCTTGACTAGCGGGAGAGGGACCCAGTACTTC | CASSLTSGRGTQYF | NA | TRBV5-1 | TRBD2 | TRBJ2-5
TGTGCCAGCAGTGAACAGGGCCACGAGCAGTACTTC | CASSEQGHEQYF | NA | TRBV2 | NA | TRBJ2-7
TGTGCCAGCAGTTCCGACAGGGCGGATTCACCCCTCCACTTT | CASSSDRADSPLHF | NA | TRBV7-9 | TRBD1 | TRBJ1-6
TGTGCCAGCAGCCAAGTAGACAGTGGGCGCTCGGCCCTCCACTTT | CASSQVDSGRSALHF | NA | TRBV4-2 | NA | TRBJ1-6
TGCGCCAGCAGCTTGGTTTTCTCTCGACAGCCCCAGGACTATGGCTACACCTTC | CASSLVFSRQPQDYGYTF | NA | TRBV5-1 | NA | TRBJ1-2
TGTGCCAGCAGCTTGGGGGTAGGGGCTTACGGCTACACCTTC | CASSLGVGAYGYTF | NA | TRBV5-8 | NA | TRBJ1-2
TGTGCCAGCAGTTACGGGGAGCGTCAGCCCCAGCATTTT | CASSYGERQPQHF | NA | TRBV6-5 | NA | TRBJ1-5
TGTGCCAGCAGCTCATTGTTCACCGGGGAGCTGTTTTTT | CASSSLFTGELFF | NA | TRBV13 | NA | TRBJ2-2
TGTGCCAGCAGCTCATCAGGCTACGAGCAGTACTTC | CASSSSGYEQYF | NA | TRBV11-3 | NA | TRBJ2-7
TGTGCCAGCAGTGCGTCGTGGACAGGGTCAAACGAGCAGTACTTC | CASSASWTGSNEQYF | NA | TRBV6-5 | TRBD1 | TRBJ2-7
TGTGCCGTAACAAAACAGGGAGGGGACTATGGCTACACCTTC | CAVTKQGGDYGYTF | NA | TRBV10-3 | NA | TRBJ1-2
TGCGCCAGCAGCCGGCAGGGAGGCGGAGGAACTGAAGCTTTCTTT | CASSRQGGGGTEAFF | NA | TRBV4-1 | NA | TRBJ1-1
TGTGCCAGTATCCGCGCCGAGGGCACTGAAGCTTTCTTT | CASIRAEGTEAFF | NA | TRBV19 | NA | TRBJ1-1
TGCGCCAGCAGCCAAGAGCGGGGCCCTGAAAAACTGTTTTTT | CASSQERGPEKLFF | NA | TRBV4-3 | NA | TRBJ1-4
TGTGCCAGCAGCTACAGAGCTCCCTCAACGGGACAGAGGAACACTGAAGCTTTCTTT | CASSYRAPSTGQRNTEAFF | NA | TRBV7-6 | TRBD1 | TRBJ1-1
TGTGCCAGCAGCTTAGTCGGGGGGAATCAGCCCCAGCATTTT | CASSLVGGNQPQHF | NA | TRBV7-8 | NA | TRBJ1-5
TGTGCCAGCAGCGTCCTGACTAGCGGGCTCACAGATACGCAGTATTTT | CASSVLTSGLTDTQYF | NA | TRBV9 | TRBD2 | TRBJ2-3
TGTGCCAGCAGCTTAGCGGGGGGGAGCTCCTACGAGCAGTACTTC | CASSLAGGSSYEQYF | NA | TRBV7-2 | TRBD2 | TRBJ2-7
TGTGCCAGCAGCCTGGCATTGGAGAGCTCCTACGAGCAGTACTTC | CASSLALESSYEQYF | NA | TRBV5-5 | NA | TRBJ2-7
TGTGCCAGTGTGTTAGGACTCGGGGAGACCCAGTACTTC | CASVLGLGETQYF | NA | TRBV7-6 | NA | TRBJ2-5
TGTGCCAGCAGCTTAAGACTAGCGGGAGTACGAGAGACCCAGTACTTC | CASSLRLAGVRETQYF | NA | TRBV7-2 | TRBD2 | TRBJ2-5
TGTGCCAGCAGCCTTGGGACTATTGAAGGCTACACCTTC | CASSLGTIEGYTF | once | TRBV11-2 | NA | TRBJ1-2
TGTGCCAGCAGCCGAGTCGGACAGGCGCTTGCAACTAATGAAAAACTGTTTTTT | CASSRVGQALATNEKLFF | NA | TRBV11-2 | TRBD1 | TRBJ1-4
TGTGCCAGCAGCTTGGAGGGGGCCTATGGCTACACCTTC | CASSLEGAYGYTF | NA | TRBV5-4 | TRBD1 | TRBJ1-2
TGCGCCAGCAGCCAAGATGGGGACAGCCTCGATTCACCCCTCCACTTT | CASSQDGDSLDSPLHF | once | TRBV4-1 | TRBD1 | TRBJ1-6
TGCGCCATAGGGACTAGCGGGAGAGAAACCGGGGAGCTGTTTTTT | CAIGTSGRETGELFF | NA | TRBV10-2 | TRBD2 | TRBJ2-2
TGTGCCAGCAGCCCCTGGAACACCGGGGAGCTGTTTTTT | CASSPWNTGELFF | NA | TRBV6-5 | NA | TRBJ2-2
TGTGCCAGCAGCGTCATGCCGGGACTAGGGGATGGGCAGTACTTC | CASSVMPGLGDGQYF | NA | TRBV5-6 | TRBD2 | TRBJ2-7
TGTGCCAGCAGTTTTGGACGGGGAGGCACCTACGAGCAGTACTTC | CASSFGRGGTYEQYF | few | TRBV6-5 | NA | TRBJ2-7
TGTGCCACCAGCAGAGATCGGGGGATCAATCAGCCCCAGCATTTT | CATSRDRGINQPQHF | NA | TRBV15 | NA | TRBJ1-5
TGTGCCAGCAGCCAGGGGGGGGAGTTCCTACGAGAGCAGTACTTC | CASSQGGEFLREQYF | NA | TRBV4-2 | TRBD2 | TRBJ2-7
TGTGCCAGCTCACCCGAGCATTCCAGGTCGAGTTCACCCCTCCACTTT | CASSPEHSRSSSPLHF | NA | TRBV18 | NA | TRBJ1-6
TGTGCCAGCAGCTTAAATGGGACTCCTAATTCACCCCTCCACTTT | CASSLNGTPNSPLHF | few | TRBV7-3 | NA | TRBJ1-6
TGTGCCAGCAGCTTCCTAGCGGGGCCCTACGAGCAGTACTTC | CASSFLAGPYEQYF | NA | TRBV7-9 | TRBD2 | TRBJ2-7
TGTGCCAGCAGCTTAGGCGCTAGCGGGAGGGCTTTTATAGATACGCAGTATTTT | CASSLGASGRAFIDTQYF | NA | TRBV7-2 | TRBD2 | TRBJ2-3
TGTGCCAGCAGTTTAAGTTACAGCAGCAATCAGCCCCAGCATTTT | CASSLSYSSNQPQHF | NA | TRBV27 | NA | TRBJ1-5
TGTGCCAGCTCACCACCTGGGGGCCGTAGTTCTGGCGAAGCTTTCTTT | CASSPPGGRSSGEAFF | NA | TRBV18 | NA | TRBJ1-1
TGTGCTAGTGGTTTGGTGACTAGTAGCACAGATACGCAGTATTTT | CASGLVTSSTDTQYF | NA | TRBV12-5 | NA | TRBJ2-3
TGTGCCAGCAGCATAACGGGGGAATACAGGGGGCTGACTGAAGCTTTCTTT | CASSITGEYRGLTEAFF | once | TRBV7-9 | TRBD1 | TRBJ1-1
TGTGCCAGCAGCGTAGGTGCAGAAAACTACGAGCAGTACTTC | CASSVGAENYEQYF | once | TRBV9 | NA | TRBJ2-7
TGTGCCAGCAGCCAAGGTCCCCTAGCGGGGATTCCGACCCAGTACTTC | CASSQGPLAGIPTQYF | NA | TRBV4-2 | TRBD2 | TRBJ2-5